The source of this TCR beta chain is a study of blood T cell repertoires in COVID-19. The overall study: The study drew acute and convalescent COVID-19 samples from the United States, Italy and Spain.

Adults between about 18 and 89 years of age took part from 20 to 25 US areas. Participants had their cohort set by participant-reported clinical history. Per the original methods: Estimation of nucleated cell counts relied on the amplification of reference gene primers. Clones were read by immunoSEQ multiplex PCR, and TCRdb kept only the in-frame ones, dropping some. The DNA gave D and trimming, while V, J and clone size come from that table. The sample includes 150,000 to 170,000 clones, approximately 79% seen only once; the top ten take 7.3%. Note on this clone: This sample includes further DNA sequences coding for the same CDR3.

This TCR derives from a man aged 45-65 years who had recovered from COVID-19. The sample comprised PBMCs or T cells enriched from blood (not recorded which).

The CDR3 DNA reads TGTGCCAGCTCACCAGGACTCCACTACGAGCAGTACTTC. This gives the protein CASSPGLHYEQYF. The J gene is TRBJ2-7, the V gene TRBV18, with D possibly matching TRBD2 (5 bases). CDR3 size: 13 residues. Germline V CDR1 and CDR2: KGHSH, LQKENI. The V gene lost 2 bases and the J gene lost 3 bases, with 8 bases spanning the gap.